The rows below give T cell receptor beta chains drawn from one sample of a study of blood T cell repertoires in COVID-19. Using immunoSEQ multiplex PCR, the repertoire was profiled, and TCRdb retains in-frame clones only, with some absent. The sample has some 100,000 clones, 65% to 90% seen once. The specimen sequenced was PBMCs or T cells enriched from blood (not recorded which). These receptors were collected from a woman aged 45 to 65 who had recovered from COVID-19. Each CDR3 is given with its conserved first and last residue. D genes are given only for firm matches. Clone size is stated in some rows and not others, as once, few, many or a class when expanded.

clone size	CDR3 length	D gene	V gene	J gene	CDR3 DNA	CDR3 protein
.	16	TRBD2	TRBV2	TRBJ2-5	TGTGCCAGCAGAGTCTCGGGACTAGCAGTAGAAGAGACCCAGTACTTC	CASRVSGLAVEETQYF
few	13	.	TRBV5-1	TRBJ2-7	TGCGCCAGCAGCTCCGGGACTTTCTACGAGCAGTACTTC	CASSSGTFYEQYF
once	14	.	TRBV6-5	TRBJ1-1	TGTGCCAGCATTAGCGGGGGAACGAACACTGAAGCTTTCTTT	CASISGGTNTEAFF
.	16	TRBD1	TRBV24-1	TRBJ2-1	TGTGCCACCAGTGACAACCGGGACAGCCACCGAGGTGAGCAGTTCTTC	CATSDNRDSHRGEQFF
.	22	TRBD2	TRBV5-1	TRBJ2-3	TGCGCCAGCCTGGACAGCCGAAAAACCGGGACTAGCGGGATTATTAGCACAGATACGCAGTATTTT	CASLDSRKTGTSGIISTDTQYF
.	14	TRBD1	TRBV5-1	TRBJ1-3	TGCGCCAGCAGCGAGGGACAGGGAAAAAACACCATATATTTT	CASSEGQGKNTIYF
.	16	.	TRBV6-5	TRBJ1-3	TGTGCCAGCAGTTACGCCCTTCCAGGGGCTGGAAACACCATATATTTT	CASSYALPGAGNTIYF
.	17	TRBD2	TRBV19	TRBJ2-5	TGTGCCAGTAGTATCGCCCCAGGGACTAGCGGGGAAGAGACCCAGTACTTC	CASSIAPGTSGEETQYF
few	13	TRBD1	TRBV18	TRBJ1-2	TGTGCCAGCTCCCTCGACAGGGGGCTAGGGTACACCTTC	CASSLDRGLGYTF
.	15	TRBD2	TRBV29-1	TRBJ2-3	TGCAGCGTCGGGGGGCTAGCGGGGGTCACAGATACGCAGTATTTT	CSVGGLAGVTDTQYF
.	12	.	TRBV7-8	TRBJ1-2	TGTGCCAGCAGCTTAGACGGCTATGGCTACACCTTC	CASSLDGYGYTF
.	13	.	TRBV3-1/TRBV3-2	TRBJ2-7	TGTGCCAGCAGCCATATACAGGGCTACGAGCAGTACTTC	CASSHIQGYEQYF
.	15	TRBD1	TRBV15	TRBJ1-2	TGTGCCACCAGCAGAGATCCGGGACAGGGAAATGGCTACACCTTC	CATSRDPGQGNGYTF
.	14	TRBD2	TRBV5-1	TRBJ2-7	TGCGCCAGCACCGAACTAGCGGGAGTCGGCGAGCAGTACTTC	CASTELAGVGEQYF
.	13	.	TRBV6-1	TRBJ1-3	TGTGCCAGCAGTGAAACAGGCGGAAACACCATATATTTT	CASSETGGNTIYF
.	11	.	TRBV20-1	TRBJ1-1	TGCAGTGCTAGAGATTACAGGGAAGCTTTCTTT	CSARDYREAFF
.	14	.	TRBV28	TRBJ1-3	TGTGCCAGCAGTTTGGCAGGGGACGGAAACACCATATATTTT	CASSLAGDGNTIYF
.	13	.	TRBV11-2	TRBJ2-7	TGTGCCAGCAGCACCCCGACTAGGTACGAGCAGTACTTC	CASSTPTRYEQYF
.	15	TRBD2	TRBV7-9	TRBJ2-7	TGTGCCAGCAGCCGTTATAGCGGGAGAACCTACGAGCAGTACTTC	CASSRYSGRTYEQYF
.	13	TRBD1	TRBV29-1	TRBJ2-5	TGCAGCGTTGAACCGGGACAGGGAGAGACCCAGTACTTC	CSVEPGQGETQYF
.	13	TRBD1	TRBV2	TRBJ1-5	TGTGCCAGCAAGGGACAGTTCAATCAGCCCCAGCATTTT	CASKGQFNQPQHF
.	14	TRBD2	TRBV3-1/TRBV3-2	TRBJ2-1	TGTGCCAGCAGCCAAGCTAGCGGGAGGGCCAGGACGATCTTC	CASSQASGRARTIF
.	14	.	TRBV24-1	TRBJ2-7	TGTGCCACCAGTGCTTCGGTCGGCTCCTACGAGCAGTACTTC	CATSASVGSYEQYF
.	10	.	TRBV29-1	TRBJ2-1	TGCAGCGTTGGGGACTCGGTTTATTTCTTC	CSVGDSVYFF
.	15	TRBD2	TRBV27	TRBJ2-1	TGTGCCAGCAGTTTAGGTACTAGCGGGGACAATGAGCAGTTCTTC	CASSLGTSGDNEQFF
.	14	TRBD1	TRBV11-3	TRBJ2-3	TGTGCCAGCAGCCCAGGGGGCACTATTGATACGCAGTATTTT	CASSPGGTIDTQYF
.	15	.	TRBV7-6	TRBJ1-5	TGTGCCAGCAGCTTAGGTGTGGCAGGGAATCAGCCCCAGCATTTT	CASSLGVAGNQPQHF
.	13	.	TRBV27	TRBJ1-2	TGTGCCAGCAGTTTCCAACGGAGCGGTGGCTACACCTTC	CASSFQRSGGYTF
.	17	TRBD2	TRBV3-1/TRBV3-2	TRBJ2-5	TGTGCCAGCAGCCAAGGGAGACTAGCGGGTCCTCAAGAGACCCAGTACTTC	CASSQGRLAGPQETQYF
.	14	.	TRBV7-9	TRBJ1-2	TGTGCCAGCAGCTTCGACTATGAAAACTATGGCTACACCTTC	CASSFDYENYGYTF